A selection of T cell receptor beta chains follows, all from one sample in a study of T cells in localized non-small cell lung cancer. Only in-frame clones appear in the TCRdb table, and some are missing; sequencing was by immunoSEQ multiplex PCR. The repertoire holds roughly 70,000 clones, with 80% to 90% as singletons. The material sequenced was peripheral blood, taken before any cancer treatment. These receptors were taken from a male donor aged 60 or over with stage III squamous cell lung carcinoma. The CDR3 runs from the conserved cysteine through the conserved F or W.

j_call v_call cdr3_aa
TRBJ1-2 TRBV29-1 CSVPLLTDAYGYTF
TRBJ2-2 TRBV5-1 CASSLSQGGDTGELFF
TRBJ1-4 TRBV6-1 CASREGVPGEKLFF
TRBJ1-2 TRBV2 CASSEGHQEDYGYTF
TRBJ1-6 TRBV11-2 CASSFGRSSYNSPLHF
TRBJ1-5 TRBV7-9 CASSLRVEPQHF
TRBJ1-2 TRBV28 CASRLQGEVNYGYTF
TRBJ2-5 TRBV23-1 CASSHFIRTGWETQYF
TRBJ1-4 TRBV7-9 CASSLGESNEKLFF
TRBJ2-3 TRBV5-1 CASSLARGGTQYF
TRBJ1-1 TRBV6-6 CASSRKGENTEAFF
TRBJ2-1 TRBV19 CASSMVTITYNEQFF
TRBJ1-1 TRBV30 CAWSVPGTPAIF
TRBJ2-7 TRBV7-9 CASSLYSGGFLSYEQYF
TRBJ2-2 TRBV11-3 CASSLGQAGELFF
TRBJ1-2 TRBV6-5 CASSYAQNWDYGYTF
TRBJ1-5 TRBV19 CASSIVEAGRRQPQHF
TRBJ1-6 TRBV10-3 CAISDGSRNSPLHF
TRBJ2-2 TRBV2 CASKGGPANTGELFF
TRBJ2-5 TRBV7-7 CASSFRQGSETQYF
TRBJ2-5 TRBV29-1 CSVEELPLQETQYF
TRBJ1-5 TRBV19 CASSMDSYSNQPQHF